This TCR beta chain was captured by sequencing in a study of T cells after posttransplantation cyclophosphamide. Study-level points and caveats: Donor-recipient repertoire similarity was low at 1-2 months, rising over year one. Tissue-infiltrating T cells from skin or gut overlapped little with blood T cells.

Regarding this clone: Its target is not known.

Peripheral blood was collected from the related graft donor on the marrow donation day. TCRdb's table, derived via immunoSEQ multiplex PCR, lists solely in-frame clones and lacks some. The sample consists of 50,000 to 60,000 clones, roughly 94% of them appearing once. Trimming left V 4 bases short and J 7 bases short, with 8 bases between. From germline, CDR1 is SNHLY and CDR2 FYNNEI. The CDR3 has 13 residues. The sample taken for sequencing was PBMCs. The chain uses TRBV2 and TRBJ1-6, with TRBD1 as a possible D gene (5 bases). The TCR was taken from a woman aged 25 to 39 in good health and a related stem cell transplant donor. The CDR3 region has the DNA TGTGCCAGCAGTGGACAGATAAATTCACCCCTCCACTTT. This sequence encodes CASSGQINSPLHF.